A single T cell receptor beta chain is shown here with its context. CDR3 length equals 16 residues. V lost 0 bases and J lost 0, with 11 bases in between. Germline V gene lookup returns CDR1 SGHRS and CDR2 YFSETQ. These data come from a study of blood T cell repertoires in COVID-19. The method was immunoSEQ multiplex PCR; TCRdb's version includes in-frame clones alone and lacks a portion of them. The table has 150,000 to 200,000 clones, around 84% seen once; the top ten hold approximately 8%. The sequenced material came from PBMCs or T cells enriched from blood (not recorded which). This chain links TRBV5-1 with TRBJ2-3, with a weak D call TRBD2 (5 bases). This TCR was recovered from a woman aged 45-59 years who had recovered from COVID-19. The chain's CDR3 is CASSLVLGGSTDTQYF. The CDR3 DNA reads TGCGCCAGCAGCTTGGTGTTGGGCGGGAGCACAGATACGCAGTATTTT.